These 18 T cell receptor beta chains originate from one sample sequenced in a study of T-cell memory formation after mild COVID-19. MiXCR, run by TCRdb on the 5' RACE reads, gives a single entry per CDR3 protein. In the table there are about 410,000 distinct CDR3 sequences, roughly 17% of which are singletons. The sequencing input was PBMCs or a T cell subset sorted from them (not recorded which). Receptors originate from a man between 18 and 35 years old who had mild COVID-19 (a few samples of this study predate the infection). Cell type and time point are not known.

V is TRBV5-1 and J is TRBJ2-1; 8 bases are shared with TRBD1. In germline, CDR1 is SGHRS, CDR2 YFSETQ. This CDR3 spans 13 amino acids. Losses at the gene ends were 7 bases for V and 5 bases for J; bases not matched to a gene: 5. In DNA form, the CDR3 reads TGCGCCAGCGAGACAGGGGAGCACAATGAGCAGTTCTTC. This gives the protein CASETGEHNEQFF.

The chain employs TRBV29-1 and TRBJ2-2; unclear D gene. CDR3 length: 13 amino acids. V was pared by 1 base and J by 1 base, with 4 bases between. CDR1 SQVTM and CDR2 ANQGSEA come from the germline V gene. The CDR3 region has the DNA TGCAGCGTTGAAGGGGAGAACACCGGGGAGCTGTTTTTT. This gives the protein CSVEGENTGELFF.

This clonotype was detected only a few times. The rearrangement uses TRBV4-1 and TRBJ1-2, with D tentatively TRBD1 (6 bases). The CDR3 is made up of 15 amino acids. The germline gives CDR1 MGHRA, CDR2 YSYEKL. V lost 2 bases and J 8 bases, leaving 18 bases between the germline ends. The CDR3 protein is CASSQLGGTIGGYTF. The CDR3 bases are TGCGCCAGCAGCCAATTAGGGGGGACCATCGGAGGCTACACCTTC.

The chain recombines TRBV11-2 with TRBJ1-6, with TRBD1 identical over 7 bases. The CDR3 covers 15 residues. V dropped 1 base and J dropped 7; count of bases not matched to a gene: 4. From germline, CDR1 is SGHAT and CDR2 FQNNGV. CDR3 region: CASSLVRGVNSPLHF. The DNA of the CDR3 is TGTGCCAGCAGCTTAGTCAGGGGGGTCAATTCACCCCTCCACTTT.

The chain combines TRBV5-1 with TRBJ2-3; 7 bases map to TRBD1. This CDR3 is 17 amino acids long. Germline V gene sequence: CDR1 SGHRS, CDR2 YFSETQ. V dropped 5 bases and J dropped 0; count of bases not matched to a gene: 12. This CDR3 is CASSFLPTGVSTDTQYF. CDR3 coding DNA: TGCGCCAGCAGTTTCCTTCCTACAGGGGTCAGCACAGATACGCAGTATTTT. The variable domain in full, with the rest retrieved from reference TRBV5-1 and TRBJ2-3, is KAGVTQTPRYLIKTRGQQVTLSCSPISGHRSVSWYQQTPGQGLQFLFEYFSETQRNKGNFPGRFSGRQFSNSRSEMNVSTLELGDSALYLCASSFLPTGVSTDTQYFGPGTRLTVL.

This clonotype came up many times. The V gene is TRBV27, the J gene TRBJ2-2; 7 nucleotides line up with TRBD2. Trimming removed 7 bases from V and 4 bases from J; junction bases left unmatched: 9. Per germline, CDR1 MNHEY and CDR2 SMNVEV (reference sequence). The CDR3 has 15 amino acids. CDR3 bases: TGTGCCAGCACTGACGGCCCGGGGGGCACCGGGGAGCTGTTTTTT. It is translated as CASTDGPGGTGELFF.

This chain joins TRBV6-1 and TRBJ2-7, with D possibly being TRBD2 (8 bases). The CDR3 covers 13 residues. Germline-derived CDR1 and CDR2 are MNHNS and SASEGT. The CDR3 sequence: CATGGTVSYEQYF. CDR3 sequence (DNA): TGTGCGACGGGGGGGACAGTCTCCTACGAGCAGTACTTC.

The CDR3 loop reads CASSPGQGVDEQYV. The CDR3 DNA reads as TGCGCCAGCAGCCCGGGACAGGGGGTAGACGAGCAGTACGTC. The chain uses TRBV5-1 and TRBJ2-7; 11 nucleotides match TRBD1. This CDR3 is built from 14 residues. Per germline, CDR1 SGHRS and CDR2 YFSETQ. The J segment lost 5 bases and the V segment lost 4 bases, leaving 5 bases of the junction unmatched.

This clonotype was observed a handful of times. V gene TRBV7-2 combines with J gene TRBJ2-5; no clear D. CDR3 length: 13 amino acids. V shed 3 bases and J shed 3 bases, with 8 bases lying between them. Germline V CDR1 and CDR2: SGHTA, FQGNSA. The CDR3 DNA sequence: TGTGCCAGCAGCTTCGAACTAAAAGAGACCCAGTACTTC. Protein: CASSFELKETQYF.

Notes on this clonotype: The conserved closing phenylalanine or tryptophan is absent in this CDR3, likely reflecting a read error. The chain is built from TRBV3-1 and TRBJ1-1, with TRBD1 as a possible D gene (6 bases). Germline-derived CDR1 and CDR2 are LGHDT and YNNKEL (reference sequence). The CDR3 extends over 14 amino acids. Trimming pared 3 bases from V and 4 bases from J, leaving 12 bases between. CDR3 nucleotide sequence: TGTGCCAGCAGCCAGCAGGGGTCCTTCACTGAAGCTTTCCCT. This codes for CASSQQGSFTEAFP.

The CDR3 bases are TGTGCCAGTAAAGGGGGCGCCCGGAGCACTGAAGCTTTCTTT. Its translation: CASKGGARSTEAFF. This chain joins TRBV19 and TRBJ1-1; 7 nucleotides line up with TRBD1. V lost 7 bases and J lost 4; bases outside the gene matches: 9. Germline assignment: CDR1 LNHDA and CDR2 SQIVND (reference sequence). The CDR3 consists of 14 residues.

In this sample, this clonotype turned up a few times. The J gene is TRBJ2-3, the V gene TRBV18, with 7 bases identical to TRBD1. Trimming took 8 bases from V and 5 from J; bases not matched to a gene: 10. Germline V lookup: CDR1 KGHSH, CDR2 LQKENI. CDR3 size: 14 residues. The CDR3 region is CASPGGPGQDTQYF. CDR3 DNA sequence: TGTGCCAGCCCAGGGGGTCCAGGTCAAGATACGCAGTATTTT.

CDR3 coding DNA: TGTGCCAGCAGCTTAGGAACAATCGTACGGGCAGCGCAGTATTTT. Encoded protein: CASSLGTIVRAAQYF. V gene TRBV7-9 combines with J gene TRBJ2-3; D remains ambiguous. CDR1 and CDR2 (germline): SEHNR, FQNEAQ (reference sequence). V lost 1 base and J 10 bases, leaving 18 bases between the germline ends. This CDR3 spans 15 amino acids.

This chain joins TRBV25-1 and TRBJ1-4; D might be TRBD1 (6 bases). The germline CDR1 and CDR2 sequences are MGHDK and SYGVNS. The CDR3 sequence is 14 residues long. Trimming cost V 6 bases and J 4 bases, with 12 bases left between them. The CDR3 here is CASSGQPVNEKLFF. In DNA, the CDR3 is TGTGCCAGCAGCGGACAGCCCGTTAATGAAAAACTGTTTTTT. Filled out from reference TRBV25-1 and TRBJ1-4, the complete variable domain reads EADIYQTPRYLVIGTGKKITLECSQTMGHDKMYWYQQDPGMELHLIHYSYGVNSTEKGDLSSESTVSRIRTEHFPLTLESARPSHTSQYLCASSGQPVNEKLFFGSGTQLSVL.

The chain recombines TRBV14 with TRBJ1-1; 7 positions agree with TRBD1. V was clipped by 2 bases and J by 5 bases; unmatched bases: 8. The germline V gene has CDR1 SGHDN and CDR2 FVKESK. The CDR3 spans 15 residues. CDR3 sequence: CASSQTGTGATEAFF. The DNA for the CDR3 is TGTGCCAGCAGCCAAACCGGAACAGGGGCTACTGAAGCTTTCTTT. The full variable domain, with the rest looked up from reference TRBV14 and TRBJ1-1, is EAGVTQFPSHSVIEKGQTVTLRCDPISGHDNLYWYRRVMGKEIKFLLHFVKESKQDESGMPNNRFLAERTGGTYSTLKVQPAELEDSGVYFCASSQTGTGATEAFFGQGTRLTVV.

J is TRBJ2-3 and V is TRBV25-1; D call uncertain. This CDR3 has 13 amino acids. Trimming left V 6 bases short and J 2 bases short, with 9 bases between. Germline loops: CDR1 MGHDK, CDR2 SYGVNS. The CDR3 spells CASRVPITDTQYF. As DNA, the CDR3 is TGTGCCAGCAGGGTTCCGATCACAGATACGCAGTATTTT.

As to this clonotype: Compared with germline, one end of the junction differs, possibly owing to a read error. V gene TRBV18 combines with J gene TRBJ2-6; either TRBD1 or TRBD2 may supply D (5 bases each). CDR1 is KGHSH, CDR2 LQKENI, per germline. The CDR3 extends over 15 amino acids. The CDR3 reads CASSPSSPGGNVLTF. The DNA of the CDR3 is TGTGCCAGCTCACCCTCCAGCCCTGGGGGCAACGTCCTGACTTTC.

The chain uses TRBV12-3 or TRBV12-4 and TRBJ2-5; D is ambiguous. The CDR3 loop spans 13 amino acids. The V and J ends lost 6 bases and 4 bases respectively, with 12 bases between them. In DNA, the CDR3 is TGTGCCAGCAGGACCCGAATACCAGAGACCCAGTACTTC. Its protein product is CASRTRIPETQYF.